This T cell receptor beta chain comes out of a study of identical twins. This clonotype was recorded a few times. The target antigen is unknown. Template switching added a universal primer binding site, and final cDNA carried unique molecular identifiers. Via MiXCR, TCRdb re-called the 5' RACE reads, giving one row per CDR3 protein. The sample lists roughly 630,000 distinct CDR3 sequences, around 7.4% occurring once. Study-level findings and limits: Cord blood's abundant beta clonotypes had fewer insertions, unlike memory repertoires.

Healthy Caucasians were all of the donors. V dropped 2 bases and J dropped 3 bases, with 10 bases sitting between them. Germline V gene data show CDR1 as KGHSH and CDR2 as LQKENI. The CDR3 totals 14 residues. The same sample was also used in a study of yellow fever vaccine responses in identical twins.

The chain joins TRBV18 to TRBJ1-1; TRBD1 might be the D (5 bases). This TCR derives from a woman aged 18-29 years in good health. The sample taken for sequencing was PBMCs. The CDR3 DNA reads as TGTGCCAGCTCACCAGGGGCGATGGACACTGAAGCTTTCTTT. The encoded protein is CASSPGAMDTEAFF.